This T cell receptor (beta chain) was recovered during a study of cytomegalovirus exposure and HLA in healthy donors. Germline values: CDR1 KGHSH, CDR2 LQKENI. With V trimmed by 0 bases and J by 2 bases, 8 bases remained unmatched. This CDR3 spans 17 amino acids. PCR employed 60 Vbeta and 13 Jbeta primers. Libraries were prepared by immunoSEQ multiplex PCR; TCRdb keeps only in-frame clonotypes and omits some of them. The table includes 95,000 to 150,000 clones, around 80% detected once. The material sequenced was PBMCs. V is TRBV18 and J is TRBJ2-5, with 8 bases fitting TRBD2. The source of this sequence is a woman aged 30 to 39 in good health and CMV-seronegative. CDR3 sequence (DNA): TGTGCCAGCTCACCACCTTCTGGCGGGGGGCAACAAGAGACCCAGTACTTC. Translating gives CASSPPSGGGQQETQYF.